What follows is one T cell receptor beta chain and its context. The method was immunoSEQ multiplex PCR; TCRdb's version includes in-frame clones alone and lacks a portion of them. The sample holds roughly 150,000 clones, around 88% seen once. CDR1 and CDR2 from the germline V gene are SGHTA and FQGNSA. This CDR3 contains 14 residues. The V end lost 5 bases, the J end lost 4 bases, and 14 bases lay between the germline ends. The record originates from a study of control samples from healthy donors and cancer patients. The receptor was isolated from a young man in good health. This rearrangement joins TRBV7-2 to TRBJ1-1; D might be TRBD1 (5 bases). The specimen was blood. The CDR3 region has the DNA TGTGCCAGCAGCCCGGGACGGGGGACCACTGAAGCTTTCTTT. Amino acid sequence: CASSPGRGTTEAFF.